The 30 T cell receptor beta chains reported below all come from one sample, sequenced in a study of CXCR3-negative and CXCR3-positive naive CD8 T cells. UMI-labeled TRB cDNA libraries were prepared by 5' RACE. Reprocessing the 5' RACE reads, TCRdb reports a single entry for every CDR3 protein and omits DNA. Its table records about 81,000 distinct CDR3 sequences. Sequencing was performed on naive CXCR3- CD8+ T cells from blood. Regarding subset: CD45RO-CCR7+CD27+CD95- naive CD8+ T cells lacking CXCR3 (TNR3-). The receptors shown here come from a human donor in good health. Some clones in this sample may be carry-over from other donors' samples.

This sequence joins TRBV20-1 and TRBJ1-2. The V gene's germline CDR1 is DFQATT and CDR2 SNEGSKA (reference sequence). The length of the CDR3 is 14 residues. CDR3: CSAREIGPIYGYTF.

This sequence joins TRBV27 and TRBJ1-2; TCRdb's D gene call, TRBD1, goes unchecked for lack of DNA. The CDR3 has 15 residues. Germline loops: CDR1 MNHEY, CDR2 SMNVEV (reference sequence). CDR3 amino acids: CASSWGHPGDYGYTF.

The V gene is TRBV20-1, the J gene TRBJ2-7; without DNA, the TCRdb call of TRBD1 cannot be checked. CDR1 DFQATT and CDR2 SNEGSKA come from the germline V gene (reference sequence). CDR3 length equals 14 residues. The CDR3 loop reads CSASIQGARYEQYF.

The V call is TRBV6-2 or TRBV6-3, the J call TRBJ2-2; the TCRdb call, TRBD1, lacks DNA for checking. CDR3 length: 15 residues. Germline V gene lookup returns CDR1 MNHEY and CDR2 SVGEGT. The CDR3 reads CASSYSGQLTGELFF.

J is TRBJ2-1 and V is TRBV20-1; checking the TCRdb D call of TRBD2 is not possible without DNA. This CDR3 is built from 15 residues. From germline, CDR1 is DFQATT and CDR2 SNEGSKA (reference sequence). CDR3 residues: CSARDPGLSYNEQFF.

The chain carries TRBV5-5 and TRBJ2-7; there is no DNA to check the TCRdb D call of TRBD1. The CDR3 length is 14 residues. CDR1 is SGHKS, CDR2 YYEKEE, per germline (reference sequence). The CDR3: CASSLGQLNYEQYF.

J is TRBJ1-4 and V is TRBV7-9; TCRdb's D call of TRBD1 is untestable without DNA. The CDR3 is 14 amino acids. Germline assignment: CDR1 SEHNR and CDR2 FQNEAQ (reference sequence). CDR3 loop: CASSLVQGSEKLFF.

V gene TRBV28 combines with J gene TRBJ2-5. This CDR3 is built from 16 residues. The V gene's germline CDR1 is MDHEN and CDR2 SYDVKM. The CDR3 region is CASSLPNNGIQETQYF.

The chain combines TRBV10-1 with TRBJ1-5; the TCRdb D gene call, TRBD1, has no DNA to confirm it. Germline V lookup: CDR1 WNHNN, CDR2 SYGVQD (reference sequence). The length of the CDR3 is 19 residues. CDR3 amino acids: CASRLPKAATGGINQPQHF.

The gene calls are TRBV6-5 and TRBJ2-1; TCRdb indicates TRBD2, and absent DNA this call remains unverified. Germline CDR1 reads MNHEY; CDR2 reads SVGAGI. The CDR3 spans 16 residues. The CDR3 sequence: CASNFGGTSSYNEQFF.

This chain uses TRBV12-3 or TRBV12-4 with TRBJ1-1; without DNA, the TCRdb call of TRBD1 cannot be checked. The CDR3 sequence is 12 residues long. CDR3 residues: CASTHGGPEAFF.

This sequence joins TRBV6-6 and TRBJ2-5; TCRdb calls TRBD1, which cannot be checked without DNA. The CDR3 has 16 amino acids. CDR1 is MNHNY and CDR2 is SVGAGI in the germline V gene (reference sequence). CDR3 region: CASSPGGLGFQETQYF.

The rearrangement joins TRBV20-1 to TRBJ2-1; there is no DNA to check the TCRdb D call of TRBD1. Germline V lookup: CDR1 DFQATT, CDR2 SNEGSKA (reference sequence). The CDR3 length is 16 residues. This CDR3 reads CSARAGADVSYNEQFF.

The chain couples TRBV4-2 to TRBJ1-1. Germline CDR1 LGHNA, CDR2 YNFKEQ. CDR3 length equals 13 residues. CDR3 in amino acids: CASSRRSNTEAFF.

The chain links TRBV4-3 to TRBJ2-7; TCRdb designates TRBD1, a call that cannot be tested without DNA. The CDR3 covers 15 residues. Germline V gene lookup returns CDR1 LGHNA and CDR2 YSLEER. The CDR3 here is CASSQEGAGGYEQYF.

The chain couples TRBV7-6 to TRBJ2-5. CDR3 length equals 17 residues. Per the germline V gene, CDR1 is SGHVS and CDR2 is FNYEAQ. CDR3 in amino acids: CASSLFWGSEPKETQYF.

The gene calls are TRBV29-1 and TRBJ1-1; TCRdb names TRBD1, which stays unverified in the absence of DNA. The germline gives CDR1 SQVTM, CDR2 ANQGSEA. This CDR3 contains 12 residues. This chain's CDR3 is CSVPGGGTEAFF.

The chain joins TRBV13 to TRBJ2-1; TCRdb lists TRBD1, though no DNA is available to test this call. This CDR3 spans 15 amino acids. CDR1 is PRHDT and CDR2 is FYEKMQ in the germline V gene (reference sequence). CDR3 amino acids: CASSPLGDSYNEQFF.

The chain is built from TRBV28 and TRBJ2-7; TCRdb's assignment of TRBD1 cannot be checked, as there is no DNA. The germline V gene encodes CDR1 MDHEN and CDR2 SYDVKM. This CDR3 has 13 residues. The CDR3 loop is CASSLGTHYEQYF.

CDR3 region: CASSSSWRELDNEQFF. The chain has TRBV28 and TRBJ2-1; absent DNA, TCRdb's TRBD2 call cannot be checked. CDR1 and CDR2 (germline): MDHEN, SYDVKM. The CDR3 spans 16 residues.

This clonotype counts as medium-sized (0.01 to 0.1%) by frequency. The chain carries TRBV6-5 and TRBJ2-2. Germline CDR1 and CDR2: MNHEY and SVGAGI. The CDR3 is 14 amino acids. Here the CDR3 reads CASKVRRNTGELFF.

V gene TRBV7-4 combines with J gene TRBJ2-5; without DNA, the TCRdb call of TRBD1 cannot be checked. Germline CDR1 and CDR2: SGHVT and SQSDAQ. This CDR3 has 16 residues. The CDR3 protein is CASSCRRGRLEETQYF.

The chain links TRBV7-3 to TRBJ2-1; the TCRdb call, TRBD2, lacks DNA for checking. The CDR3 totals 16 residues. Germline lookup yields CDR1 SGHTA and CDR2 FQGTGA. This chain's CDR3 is CASSLVRRGRYNEQFF.

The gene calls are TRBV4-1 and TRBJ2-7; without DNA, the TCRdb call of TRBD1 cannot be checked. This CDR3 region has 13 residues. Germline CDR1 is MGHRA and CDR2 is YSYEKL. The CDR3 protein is CASSQPPGLEQYF.

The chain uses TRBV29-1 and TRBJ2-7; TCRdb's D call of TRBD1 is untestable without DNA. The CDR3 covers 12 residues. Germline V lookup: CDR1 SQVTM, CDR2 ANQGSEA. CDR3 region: CSVQGSAYEQYF.

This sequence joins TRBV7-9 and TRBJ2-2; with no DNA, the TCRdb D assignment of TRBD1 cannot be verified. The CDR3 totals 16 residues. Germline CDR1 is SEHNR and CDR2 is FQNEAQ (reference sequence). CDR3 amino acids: CASSSTGTPNTGELFF.

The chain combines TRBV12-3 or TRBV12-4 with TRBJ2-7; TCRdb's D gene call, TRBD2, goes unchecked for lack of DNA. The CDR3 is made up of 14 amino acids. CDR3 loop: CARSLGTSGTEQYF.

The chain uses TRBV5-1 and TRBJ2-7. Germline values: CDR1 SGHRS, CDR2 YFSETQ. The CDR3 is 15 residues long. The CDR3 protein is CASSLGWSGAYEQYF.

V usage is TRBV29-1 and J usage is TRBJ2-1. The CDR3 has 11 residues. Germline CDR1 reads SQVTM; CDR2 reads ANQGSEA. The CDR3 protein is CSVDYYNEQFF.

The CDR3 reads CASSTFSYEQYF. The chain links TRBV11-1 to TRBJ2-7. The CDR3 length is 12 residues. The germline V gene encodes CDR1 SGHAT and CDR2 FQDESV (reference sequence). The whole variable domain, filled in from reference TRBV11-1 and TRBJ2-7, reads EAEVAQSPRYKITEKSQAVAFWCDPISGHATLYWYRQILGQGPELLVQFQDESVVDDSQLPKDRFSAERLKGVDSTLKIQPAELGDSAMYLCASSTFSYEQYFGPGTRLTVT.